The 29 T cell receptor beta chains below come from one sample, sequenced in a study of cytomegalovirus exposure and HLA in healthy donors. Primers included in the PCR were 60 Vbeta and 13 Jbeta primers. TCRdb's copy holds only in-frame clones and misses some; the assay was immunoSEQ multiplex PCR. Here the sample spans about 140,000 clones, around three quarters being singletons. Sequencing was performed on PBMCs. Receptors originate from a man between 40 and 49 years old in good health and CMV-seropositive.

V is TRBV5-8 and J is TRBJ1-1; TRBD1 matches at 12 bases. This CDR3 is built from 13 residues. V lost 4 bases and J lost 9; bases outside the gene matches: 4. Germline values: CDR1 SGHTS, CDR2 YDEGEE. DNA for the CDR3: TGTGCCAGCAGCCTTAGGGACAGGGGGCAAGCTTTCTTT. Protein product: CASSLRDRGQAFF.

The chain carries TRBV19 and TRBJ1-2, with D maybe TRBD1 (6 bases). This CDR3 comprises 14 residues. V was clipped by 5 bases and J by 2 bases, with 12 bases between them. CDR1 is LNHDA, CDR2 SQIVND, per germline (reference sequence). CDR3 DNA sequence: TGTGCCAGTAGTTCCAGCAGGGGAAACTATGGCTACACCTTC. Protein: CASSSSRGNYGYTF.

The gene calls are TRBV11-1 and TRBJ2-4; 9 bases match TRBD2. CDR1 is SGHAT, CDR2 FQDESV, per germline (reference sequence). This CDR3 is 17 amino acids long. Trimming cost V 5 bases and J 9 bases; bases outside gene matches: 17. CDR3 nucleotides: TGTGCCAGCAGCCTTCCTCCCGGGCCGGGACTAGCCGGCATTCAGTACTTC. It encodes CASSLPPGPGLAGIQYF.

This chain connects TRBV5-5 to TRBJ2-4; the D is unclear. The V end lost 0 bases, the J end lost 8 bases, and 9 bases lay between the germline ends. The CDR3 is 13 residues long. The germline CDR1 and CDR2 sequences are SGHKS and YYEKEE (reference sequence). The CDR3 coding sequence is TGTGCCAGCAGCTTGGCTGGCGGATACATTCAGTACTTC. It is translated as CASSLAGGYIQYF.

The V gene is TRBV30, the J gene TRBJ1-2, with 7 positions matching TRBD1. The ends lost 4 bases at V and 7 bases at J; junction bases unmatched: 9. The CDR3 is made up of 13 amino acids. The germline gives CDR1 GTSNPN, CDR2 SVGIG (reference sequence). CDR3 DNA: TGTGCCTGGATAGGGGGCGCAGGGACTGGCTACACCTTC. This sequence encodes CAWIGGAGTGYTF.

This clone showed up just once. The CDR3 DNA is TGTGCCAGCTCACCAACAGGGAGACAAAAGGATGGGGAGCTGTTTTTT. Amino acids: CASSPTGRQKDGELFF. This chain connects TRBV18 to TRBJ2-2, with a possible D match to TRBD1 (6 bases). V was cut by 2 bases and J by 8 bases, with 18 bases left in between. Germline V gene data show CDR1 as KGHSH and CDR2 as LQKENI. This CDR3 is 16 amino acids long.

This chain joins TRBV19 and TRBJ1-2; the D is unclear. This CDR3 region has 14 residues. V dropped 5 bases and J dropped 8 bases, with 18 bases sitting between them. Germline lookup yields CDR1 LNHDA and CDR2 SQIVND (reference sequence). The CDR3, as DNA: TGTGCCAGTAGTGTTTCACCCCAGAGGTACGGCTACACCTTC. This encodes CASSVSPQRYGYTF.

The rearrangement links TRBV15 to TRBJ2-7; the match to TRBD2 covers 10 bases. The germline V gene has CDR1 LNHNV and CDR2 YYDKDF (reference sequence). With 3 bases clipped from V and 2 bases from J, the junction kept 16 bases outside the gene matches. This CDR3 has 19 amino acids. CDR3 sequence (DNA): TGTGCCACCAGCAGTTTCTTCAAGCGGGAGGGCCCCACGACCTACGAGCAGTACTTC. Residues: CATSSFFKREGPTTYEQYF. The variable domain in full, with the rest retrieved from reference TRBV15 and TRBJ2-7, is DAMVIQNPRYQVTQFGKPVTLSCSQTLNHNVMYWYQQKSSQAPKLLFHYYDKDFNNEADTPDNFQSRRPNTSFCFLDIRSPGLGDTAMYLCATSSFFKREGPTTYEQYFGPGTRLTVT.

V is TRBV18 and J is TRBJ2-1, with TRBD2 matching over 10 bases. Germline V gives CDR1 KGHSH, CDR2 LQKENI. There are 19 residues in the CDR3. With 1 base clipped from V and 0 bases from J, the junction kept 9 bases outside the gene matches. This CDR3 reads CASSPRLAGVSSSYNEQFF. DNA for the CDR3: TGTGCCAGCTCACCACGCCTAGCGGGAGTTTCGAGCTCCTACAATGAGCAGTTCTTC.

V and J are TRBV21-1 and TRBJ2-7; the listed D gene, TRBD2, was not tested against the DNA. TRBV21-1 is noted as a pseudogene. The CDR3 has 15 amino acids. This CDR3 reads CASSKVRRGAYEQYF. In nucleotides, the CDR3 is TGTGCCAGCAGCAAAGTGAGGCGGGGTGCCTACGAGCAGTACTTC.

This clone has a single count. The rearrangement joins TRBV20-1 to TRBJ2-1; possibly TRBD1 for D (6 bases). The CDR3 length is 11 residues. V lost 6 bases and J 6 bases, leaving 9 bases between the germline ends. CDR1 DFQATT and CDR2 SNEGSKA come from the germline V gene (reference sequence). CDR3 amino acids: CSARGINEQFF. CDR3 DNA: TGCAGTGCCAGGGGAATCAATGAGCAGTTCTTC.

V gene TRBV19 combines with J gene TRBJ1-1; D gene ambiguous. CDR3 size: 15 residues. Trimming took off 1 base at V and 6 bases at J, with 15 bases between the two ends. The germline CDR1 and CDR2 sequences are LNHDA and SQIVND (reference sequence). The CDR3 here is CASSIGGDRPAEAFF. As DNA, the CDR3 is TGTGCCAGTAGTATAGGAGGCGACCGGCCAGCTGAAGCTTTCTTT.

V usage is TRBV4-1 and J usage is TRBJ1-6; 11 nucleotides line up with TRBD1. Germline CDR1 and CDR2: MGHRA and YSYEKL. This CDR3 has 15 amino acids. After removal of 4 bases from V and 10 bases from J, the junction contained 6 bases not matched to a gene. The CDR3 reads CASSLGQGAWSPLHF. The CDR3 DNA reads TGCGCCAGCAGCCTCGGACAGGGGGCATGGTCACCCCTCCACTTT.

This clone showed up just once. The chain combines TRBV19 with TRBJ1-2; 7 bases match TRBD1. V dropped 6 bases and J dropped 2; count of bases not matched to a gene: 6. Looked up from germline, CDR1 is LNHDA and CDR2 is SQIVND (reference sequence). The CDR3 is 14 amino acids. CDR3 sequence: CASSPSGGNYGYTF. The CDR3 DNA sequence: TGTGCCAGTAGCCCGTCAGGGGGGAACTATGGCTACACCTTC.

This chain links TRBV10-2 with TRBJ1-5, with D perhaps TRBD1 (6 bases). The CDR3 sequence is 16 residues long. Germline V lookup: CDR1 WSHSY, CDR2 SAAADI. The V gene lost 8 bases and the J gene lost 3 bases, with 20 bases spanning the gap. As DNA, the CDR3 is TGCGCCAGCTCCCTGACGGGGGGCGGGAACAATCAGCCCCAGCATTTT. Its translation: CASSLTGGGNNQPQHF.

The chain carries TRBV11-2 and TRBJ1-2, with 9 nucleotides matching TRBD1. V trimming: 4 bases; J trimming: 0 bases; junction bases outside the gene matches: 9. The CDR3 consists of 17 residues. Germline CDR1 reads SGHAT; CDR2 reads FQNNGV. The CDR3 bases are TGTGCCAGCAGCTACGACAGGGGGTACCTTTCTAACTATGGCTACACCTTC. Translated: CASSYDRGYLSNYGYTF.

The V gene is TRBV13, the J gene TRBJ1-2; 7 positions agree with TRBD1. Germline V CDR1 and CDR2: PRHDT, FYEKMQ (reference sequence). Trimming cost V 5 bases and J 1 base; bases outside gene matches: 13. This CDR3 region has 17 residues. The CDR3: CASSESTGFSGNYGYTF. In nucleotides, the CDR3 is TGTGCCAGCAGCGAATCGACAGGGTTCTCCGGTAACTATGGCTACACCTTC.

This clone has just a few counts. The chain employs TRBV27 and TRBJ1-2; TRBD1 agrees at 11 bases. CDR3 size: 14 residues. The J segment lost 7 bases and the V segment lost 5 bases, leaving 6 bases of the junction unmatched. Germline V gene data show CDR1 as MNHEY and CDR2 as SMNVEV (reference sequence). In nucleotides, the CDR3 is TGTGCCAGCAGTGGGGGACAGGGGGTGTTTGGCTACACCTTC. Translation gives CASSGGQGVFGYTF.

V and J are TRBV9 and TRBJ1-1; 9 bases agree with TRBD1. V was pared by 4 bases and J by 5 bases, with 15 bases of the junction left unmatched. Germline V gives CDR1 SGDLS, CDR2 YYNGEE. The CDR3 totals 17 residues. CDR3: CASSTKKRGQGLTEAFF. In DNA, the CDR3 is TGTGCCAGCAGCACGAAGAAAAGGGGACAGGGTTTAACTGAAGCTTTCTTT.

CDR3: CASRKMPGADEKLFF. In nucleotides, the CDR3 is TGTGCCAGCAGGAAAATGCCAGGGGCTGATGAAAAACTGTTTTTT. The rearrangement joins TRBV28 to TRBJ1-4, with D maybe TRBD1 (6 bases). Trimming stripped 6 bases from V and 6 bases from J, with 17 bases between. The CDR3 covers 15 residues. The germline V gene has CDR1 MDHEN and CDR2 SYDVKM.

The V call is TRBV29-1, the J call TRBJ1-2; D is perhaps TRBD1 (5 bases). Per germline, CDR1 SQVTM and CDR2 ANQGSEA. V was clipped by 3 bases and J by 9 bases, with 14 bases between them. There are 12 residues in the CDR3. In DNA, the CDR3 is TGCAGCGTTGAGGAATTACAGGCGAGCTACACCTTC. It is translated as CSVEELQASYTF.

The rearrangement uses TRBV7-6 and TRBJ1-1; 7 bases match TRBD1. J lost 8 bases, V lost 8 bases, and 8 bases had no gene match. This CDR3 is 12 amino acids long. CDR1 is SGHVS, CDR2 FNYEAQ, per germline. The CDR3 region has the DNA TGTGCCAGCGCGGTTTGGACAGGCGAAGCTTTCTTT. Translated, it gives CASAVWTGEAFF.

The gene calls are TRBV28 and TRBJ2-7; no firm D call. CDR3 length equals 15 residues. Germline assignment: CDR1 MDHEN and CDR2 SYDVKM. V lost 3 bases and J lost 1, with 13 bases in between. This CDR3 is CASSLVSPGSYEQYF. DNA for the CDR3: TGTGCCAGCAGTTTGGTCTCACCCGGGTCCTACGAGCAGTACTTC. The full variable domain, rest sourced from reference TRBV28 and TRBJ2-7, is DVKVTQSSRYLVKRTGEKVFLECVQDMDHENMFWYRQDPGLGLRLIYFSYDVKMKEKGDIPEGYSVSREKKERFSLILESASTNQTSMYLCASSLVSPGSYEQYFGPGTRLTVT.

This clone was seen a few times. This chain connects TRBV7-9 to TRBJ1-1; D is unclear. This CDR3 has 14 amino acids. Trimming removed 1 base from V and 0 bases from J, with 6 bases in between. Germline V lookup: CDR1 SEHNR, CDR2 FQNEAQ (reference sequence). The CDR3 bases are TGTGCCAGCAGCTTAGGCCAGGTGAACACTGAAGCTTTCTTT. It codes for CASSLGQVNTEAFF.

This chain joins TRBV7-3 and TRBJ2-7; 7 nucleotides align to TRBD1. Germline CDR1 is SGHTA and CDR2 is FQGTGA. This CDR3 region has 15 residues. The junction had 9 bases not matched to a gene; V was cut back by 5 bases and J by 2 bases. CDR3 protein: CASSRTGTEAYEQYF. Here the CDR3 DNA reads TGTGCCAGCAGCCGCACCGGGACAGAAGCCTACGAGCAGTACTTC.

The rearrangement uses TRBV28 and TRBJ1-3; TRBD1 matches 8 bases. The germline gives CDR1 MDHEN, CDR2 SYDVKM. This CDR3 comprises 16 residues. The V segment lost 5 bases and the J segment 4 bases; nucleotides outside the gene matches: 10. The DNA of the CDR3 is TGTGCCAGCAGTCACAGGACAGGGTCCGGGGGAAACACCATATATTTT. This translates into CASSHRTGSGGNTIYF.

CDR3 sequence: CASSARTGVYGYTF. For the CDR3, the DNA is TGTGCCAGCAGTGCCCGGACAGGCGTCTATGGCTACACCTTC. The V gene is TRBV6-4, the J gene TRBJ1-2, with TRBD1 identical over 7 bases. This CDR3 is built from 14 residues. Germline CDR1 is MRHNA and CDR2 is SNTAGT. Losses at the gene ends were 4 bases for V and 4 bases for J; bases not matched to a gene: 6.

This clone was seen just once. CDR3 DNA: TGCGCCAGCTCAGGGACTAGCGGGAGCCTTAGCTCCTACAATGAGCAGTTCTTC. Protein product: CASSGTSGSLSSYNEQFF. The rearrangement links TRBV5-1 to TRBJ2-1; 14 nucleotides match TRBD2. The CDR3 totals 18 residues. Trimming at V came to 7 bases and at J to 0 bases, leaving 9 bases not matched to a gene. Germline CDR1 is SGHRS and CDR2 is YFSETQ. Supplemented by reference TRBV5-1 and TRBJ2-1, the full variable domain reads KAGVTQTPRYLIKTRGQQVTLSCSPISGHRSVSWYQQTPGQGLQFLFEYFSETQRNKGNFPGRFSGRQFSNSRSEMNVSTLELGDSALYLCASSGTSGSLSSYNEQFFGPGTRLTVL.

The rearrangement uses TRBV6-5 and TRBJ2-7, with 8 positions matching TRBD2. Germline CDR1 MNHEY, CDR2 SVGAGI. This CDR3 contains 14 residues. J gave up 6 bases and V 5 bases, and 9 bases lay outside the gene matches. CDR3 bases: TGTGCCAGCAGTCGGAGCGGGAGACATGGCGAGCAGTACTTC. Translated, it gives CASSRSGRHGEQYF.